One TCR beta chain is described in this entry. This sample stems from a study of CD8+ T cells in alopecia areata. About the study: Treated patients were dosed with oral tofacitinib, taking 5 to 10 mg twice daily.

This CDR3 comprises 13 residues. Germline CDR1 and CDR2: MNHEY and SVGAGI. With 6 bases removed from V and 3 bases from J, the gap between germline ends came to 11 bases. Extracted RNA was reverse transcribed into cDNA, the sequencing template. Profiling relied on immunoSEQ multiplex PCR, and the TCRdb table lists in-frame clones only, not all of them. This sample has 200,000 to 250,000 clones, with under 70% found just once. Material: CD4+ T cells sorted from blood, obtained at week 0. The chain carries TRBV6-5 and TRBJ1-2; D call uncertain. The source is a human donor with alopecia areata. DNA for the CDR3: TGTGCCAGCAGCCCCCAAACGGACTATGGCTACACCTTC. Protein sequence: CASSPQTDYGYTF.